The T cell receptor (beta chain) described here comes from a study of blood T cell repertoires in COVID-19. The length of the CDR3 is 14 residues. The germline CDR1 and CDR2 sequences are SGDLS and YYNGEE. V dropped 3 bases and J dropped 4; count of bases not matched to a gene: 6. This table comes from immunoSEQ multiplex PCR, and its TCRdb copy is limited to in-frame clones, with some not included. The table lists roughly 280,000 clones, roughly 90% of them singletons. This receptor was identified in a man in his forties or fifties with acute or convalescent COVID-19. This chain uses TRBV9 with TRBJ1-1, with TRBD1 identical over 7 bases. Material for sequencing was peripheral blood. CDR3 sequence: CASSAQGGGTEAFF. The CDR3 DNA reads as TGTGCCAGCAGCGCCCAAGGGGGCGGCACTGAAGCTTTCTTT. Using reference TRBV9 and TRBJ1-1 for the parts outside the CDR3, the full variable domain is DSGVTQTPKHLITATGQRVTLRCSPRSGDLSVYWYQQSLDQGLQFLIQYYNGEERAKGNILERFSAQQFPDLHSELNLSSLELGDSALYFCASSAQGGGTEAFFGQGTRLTVV.